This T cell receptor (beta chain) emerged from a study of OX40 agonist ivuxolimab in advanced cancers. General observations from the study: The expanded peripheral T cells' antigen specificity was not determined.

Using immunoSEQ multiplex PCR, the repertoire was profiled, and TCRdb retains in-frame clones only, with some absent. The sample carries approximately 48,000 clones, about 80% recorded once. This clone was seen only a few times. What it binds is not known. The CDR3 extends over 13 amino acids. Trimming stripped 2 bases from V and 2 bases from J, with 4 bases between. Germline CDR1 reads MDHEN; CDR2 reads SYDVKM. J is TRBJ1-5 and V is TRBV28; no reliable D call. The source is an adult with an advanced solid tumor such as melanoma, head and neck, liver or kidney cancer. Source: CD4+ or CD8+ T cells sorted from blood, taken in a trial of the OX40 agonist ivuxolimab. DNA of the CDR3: TGTGCCAGCAGTTTAGTTGGCAATCAGCCCCAGCATTTT. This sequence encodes CASSLVGNQPQHF. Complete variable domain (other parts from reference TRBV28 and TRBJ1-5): DVKVTQSSRYLVKRTGEKVFLECVQDMDHENMFWYRQDPGLGLRLIYFSYDVKMKEKGDIPEGYSVSREKKERFSLILESASTNQTSMYLCASSLVGNQPQHFGDGTRLSIL.